This note documents a single T cell receptor beta chain sequence. Its antigen is unknown. This sample is part of a study of shared clonotypes between healthy human individuals. Study as a whole: For every donor, three CD4 naive, three CD4 memory, two CD8 naive and one CD8 memory plates were used. The study's findings and limits: Donors were few, which limited the genetic and exposure-history diversity represented.

The CDR3 runs to 15 residues. Germline V gene data show CDR1 as SGHKS and CDR2 as YYEKEE (reference sequence). Trimming took off 1 base at V and 2 bases at J, with 13 bases between the two ends. Produced via immunoSEQ multiplex PCR; TCRdb's table is partial and in-frame only. The repertoire consists of 2.3 million or so clones, with over 85% occurring once and the leading ten covering 0.39%. The rearrangement joins TRBV5-5 to TRBJ2-7; D not resolved. Input material: naive CD4+ T cells from PBMCs. As to subset: CD45RA+ positively selected. The clonotype originates from a man between 18 and 29 years old in good health. Some clones in this sample may be carry-over from other donors' samples. This chain's CDR3 is CASSLLGSLAYEQYF. The CDR3 coding sequence is TGTGCCAGCAGCTTGTTAGGGTCGCTAGCCTACGAGCAGTACTTC.